Sequencing of this TCR beta chain was carried out in a study of T cells after yellow fever vaccination. Across the study: Each low-cell-number fraction was prepared by means of SMART-Seq v4 Ultra Low Input.

Notes on this clonotype: Its target is not known.

General study results and limits: Most clones from primary vaccination were detected again post-booster (approximately 96% CD4, 70% to 90% CD8).

A single record per CDR3 protein comes from TCRdb applying MiXCR to the 5' RACE reads. The data show about 360,000 distinct CDR3 sequences, with 6.2% seen just once and roughly 15% held by the top ten. The CDR3 covers 13 residues. V lost 4 bases and J 3 bases, leaving 13 bases between the germline ends. Germline V gene lookup returns CDR1 DFQATT and CDR2 SNEGSKA (reference sequence). Sequenced here: PBMCs, sampled 5 days after the yellow fever booster vaccination. The TCR comes from a man aged 25 to 45 who received the YFV17D yellow fever vaccine. The chain carries TRBV20-1 and TRBJ2-7; D gene uncertain. This CDR3 is CSAKGNFVYEQYF. The CDR3 region has the DNA TGCAGTGCTAAAGGGAATTTTGTCTACGAGCAGTACTTC.